The rows below give T cell receptor beta chains drawn from one sample of a study of T cell responses to AZD1222 COVID-19 vaccine. Assay: immunoSEQ multiplex PCR; the TCRdb copy retains only in-frame clones and omits some. The table shows 160,000 or so clones, with around 93% occurring only once. The sequencing used peripheral blood, collected on day 0 of AZD1222 vaccination. The receptors derive from an adult in good health. Each CDR3 is given with its conserved first and last residue. Each record gives: V gene, CDR3 protein.

V: TRBV6-2/TRBV6-3; CDR3: CASSINRGREQFF
V: TRBV28; CDR3: CASSSQLTGVGYGYTF
V: TRBV28; CDR3: CASRPAGVGEKLFF
V: TRBV6-5; CDR3: CASSPDREETQYF
V: TRBV15; CDR3: CATGFGGQDTQYF
V: TRBV28; CDR3: CASSLIRGYEQYF
V: TRBV5-4; CDR3: CASSSPMEGLNYGYTF
V: TRBV30; CDR3: CAWSDGQGLYRAQHF
V: TRBV28; CDR3: CASSTSNQPQHF
V: TRBV6-2/TRBV6-3; CDR3: CASSYSWGRGQPQHF
V: TRBV5-6; CDR3: CASSLGQVNSPLHF
V: TRBV2; CDR3: CASRPIVRVGNTIYF
V: TRBV5-1; CDR3: CASSTLGGPYEQYF
V: TRBV24-1; CDR3: CATSAPGQSSYEQYF
V: TRBV5-4; CDR3: CASSSGGQGVIEAFF
V: TRBV5-1; CDR3: CASSLIARDYEQYF
V: TRBV14; CDR3: CASSQMDRPDEKLFF
V: TRBV28; CDR3: CASSLDRLGTQYF
V: TRBV6-2/TRBV6-3; CDR3: CASSYNAGTDVYNEQFF
V: TRBV4-3; CDR3: CASSQETGSESTQYF
V: TRBV11-2; CDR3: CASSSARWSYEQYF
V: TRBV27; CDR3: CASSPYGAGPYYEQYF
V: TRBV5-6; CDR3: CASSSRLAVITDTQYF
V: TRBV6-1; CDR3: CASSEGGGTKNIQYF
V: TRBV27; CDR3: CASSSYRTGWQETQYF
V: TRBV3-1/TRBV3-2; CDR3: CASSPGTGNSPLHF
V: TRBV19; CDR3: CASSWPGNAATNEKLFF
V: TRBV7-8; CDR3: CASSTGQGPDTQYF
V: TRBV27; CDR3: CAILIGEPPNLTTGELFF
V: TRBV10-3; CDR3: CAISEGISETQYF
V: TRBV5-1; CDR3: CASSLGGNTEAFF
V: TRBV24-1; CDR3: CATSDFGQPQHF
V: TRBV6-5; CDR3: CASSYSGILKGNTIYF
V: TRBV21-1; CDR3: CASSKGDPNEKLFF
V: TRBV6-6; CDR3: CASSGPGNRNTIYF
V: TRBV6-5; CDR3: CASSYSIQGAYGYTF
V: TRBV9; CDR3: CASSVGTGSSYEQYF
V: TRBV28; CDR3: CASSLSGGGEAFF
V: TRBV10-3; CDR3: CAISVQGYGYTF
V: TRBV11-3; CDR3: CASSLGGVSYNEQFF
V: TRBV7-9; CDR3: CASSLMLIADTEAFF
V: TRBV6-5; CDR3: CASRIDITYEQYF
V: TRBV7-6; CDR3: CASSLLRDRGYNEQFF
V: TRBV23-1; CDR3: CASNAGLAGTLRNEQYF
V: TRBV11-2; CDR3: CASSFRAGNTGELFF
V: TRBV10-3; CDR3: CAIGQFQETQYF
V: TRBV7-9; CDR3: CASSDLLGRAQNTEAFF
V: TRBV2; CDR3: CASSEENINSPLHF
V: TRBV11-2; CDR3: CASSLGEGNSYEQYF